The rows below give T cell receptor beta chains drawn from one sample of a study of post-analysis software for immune sequencing data. TCRdb processed the PCR reads anew with MiXCR; each CDR3 protein has one entry. The repertoire holds over 150,000 distinct CDR3 sequences, with around 36% as singletons. Sequenced material: blood, taken after autologous hematopoietic stem cell transplantation. These receptors were obtained from a girl aged 10 to 17 with multiple sclerosis. CDR3s include the opening cysteine and the closing phenylalanine or tryptophan. The D gene is left open where the match is weak. Expanded clones get a size class; other rows say once, few or many, or leave the size out.

D: -; V: TRBV6-5; J: TRBJ2-3; size: few; DNA: TGTGCCAGCAGTCCCATGGGGGAGTCCACTGATACGCAGTATTTT; CDR3: CASSPMGESTDTQYF
D: TRBD2; V: TRBV19; J: TRBJ2-3; size: -; DNA: TGTGCCAGTAGTATGGACCGACTAGCGGGATTAGGGGATACGCAGTATTTT; CDR3: CASSMDRLAGLGDTQYF
D: -; V: TRBV10-3; J: TRBJ2-1; size: few; DNA: TGTGCCATCAGTGAGTCTACTAATAGGCCTAGGATAAGCTCCTACAATGAGCAGTTCTTC; CDR3: CAISESTNRPRISSYNEQFF
D: TRBD2; V: TRBV3-1; J: TRBJ2-3; size: few; DNA: TGTGCCAGCAGCCCGGGGAGGGCCACAGATACGCAGTATTTT; CDR3: CASSPGRATDTQYF
D: -; V: TRBV2; J: TRBJ1-4; size: -; DNA: TGTGCCAGCAGTGAAGCCCCACAGGGCCAAGGTGAAAAACTGTTTTTT; CDR3: CASSEAPQGQGEKLFF
D: -; V: TRBV7-2; J: TRBJ2-3; size: few; DNA: TGTGCCAGCAGCCTGGGAGAGTTCAGCACAGATACGCAGTATTTT; CDR3: CASSLGEFSTDTQYF
D: TRBD1; V: TRBV6-6; J: TRBJ2-7; size: -; DNA: TGTGCCAGCAGCCGGGACAGGGCGTACTTC; CDR3: CASSRDRAYF
D: -; V: TRBV10-3; J: TRBJ2-3; size: -; DNA: TGTGCCATCAAAGACGGCTCGTTGGGCACAGATACGCAGTATTTT; CDR3: CAIKDGSLGTDTQYF
D: TRBD1; V: TRBV28; J: TRBJ2-7; size: few; DNA: TGTGCCAGCAGTTCCTGGACAGGCTCCTACGAGCAGTACTTC; CDR3: CASSSWTGSYEQYF
D: -; V: TRBV12-3/TRBV12-4; J: TRBJ2-7; size: -; DNA: TGTGCCAGCAGTCCCCTGCGGGGGACAGGTCCGTACTTC; CDR3: CASSPLRGTGPYF
D: -; V: TRBV20-1; J: TRBJ2-5; size: -; DNA: TGCAGTGCTAGAGATTCGGGGGCCAAGCGAGAGACCCAGTACTTC; CDR3: CSARDSGAKRETQYF
D: TRBD2; V: TRBV20-1; J: TRBJ2-7; size: few; DNA: TGCAGTGCTAGCTCAAGGGGGACTAGCGGGAGCTCTTACGAGCAGTACTTC; CDR3: CSASSRGTSGSSYEQYF
D: TRBD1; V: TRBV20-1; J: TRBJ1-2; size: -; DNA: TGCAGTGCGAAGGACAGGGAAATCTCCCAGCGGGAGCGTGGCTACACCTTC; CDR3: CSAKDREISQRERGYTF
D: -; V: TRBV5-1; J: TRBJ2-7; size: -; DNA: TGCGCCAGCAGCCTGGGTGTCGGGACACCGACCTACGAGCAGTACTTC; CDR3: CASSLGVGTPTYEQYF
D: TRBD2; V: TRBV6-6; J: TRBJ2-2; size: few; DNA: TGTGCCAGCAGTTATGGGACTAGCGGGAGTACCGGGGAGCTGTTTTTT; CDR3: CASSYGTSGSTGELFF
D: -; V: TRBV7-8; J: TRBJ2-7; size: -; DNA: TGTGCCAGCAGCCCCGCCCACCAAATAAACTACGAGCAGTACTTC; CDR3: CASSPAHQINYEQYF
D: -; V: TRBV5-5; J: TRBJ1-2; size: -; DNA: TGTGCCAGCAGCTTGGGGCAGCCAGGACGTGGCTACACCTTC; CDR3: CASSLGQPGRGYTF
D: TRBD1; V: TRBV12-3/TRBV12-4; J: TRBJ1-3; size: -; DNA: TGTGCCAGCAGTTTAGGGACAGGAGGAAACACCATATATTTT; CDR3: CASSLGTGGNTIYF
D: -; V: TRBV29-1; J: TRBJ2-4; size: many; DNA: TGCAGCGTGGCACTAGCCAAAAACATTCAGTACTTC; CDR3: CSVALAKNIQYF
D: -; V: TRBV18; J: TRBJ1-5; size: -; DNA: TGTGCCAGCTCACGGGGGGGTAGCAATCAGCCCCAGCATTTT; CDR3: CASSRGGSNQPQHF
D: TRBD2; V: TRBV3-1; J: TRBJ2-1; size: -; DNA: TGTGCCAGCAGCCAAGTACCATCCGGGACTAGAAATGAGCAGTTCTTC; CDR3: CASSQVPSGTRNEQFF
D: -; V: TRBV20-1; J: TRBJ2-1; size: few; DNA: TGCAGTGCTAGGGCCCTAGCTGACTCCTACAATGAGCAGTTCTTC; CDR3: CSARALADSYNEQFF
D: -; V: TRBV5-6; J: TRBJ2-7; size: -; DNA: TGTGCCAGCAGCGCAGACCCGGACAGAGCCAGGGACGAGCAGTACTTC; CDR3: CASSADPDRARDEQYF
D: -; V: TRBV27; J: TRBJ2-2; size: -; DNA: TGTGCCAGCAGTCTGAGGGATTGGTACGACACCGGGGAGCTGTTTTTT; CDR3: CASSLRDWYDTGELFF
D: -; V: TRBV11-2; J: TRBJ2-5; size: few; DNA: TGTGCCAGCAGCCGACAGGTCCGAGAGACCCAGTACTTC; CDR3: CASSRQVRETQYF
D: TRBD1; V: TRBV28; J: TRBJ2-5; size: once; DNA: TGTGTCAGCAGTTCCTACAGGGGGCAAGAGACCCAGTACTTC; CDR3: CVSSSYRGQETQYF
D: TRBD1; V: TRBV6-5; J: TRBJ1-5; size: few; DNA: TGTGCCAGCAGTTTGACAGGGGATAGCAATCAGCCCCAGCATTTT; CDR3: CASSLTGDSNQPQHF
D: TRBD1; V: TRBV5-1; J: TRBJ2-5; size: few; DNA: TGCGCCAGCAGCAATGGACAGGCCCAAGAGACCCAGTACTTC; CDR3: CASSNGQAQETQYF
D: TRBD1; V: TRBV15; J: TRBJ2-7; size: once; DNA: TGTGCCACCAGGGGGACAGGGAAAAACGAGCAGTACTTC; CDR3: CATRGTGKNEQYF
D: -; V: TRBV20-1; J: TRBJ2-5; size: -; DNA: TGCAGTGCTAGAGAACTGGGACTTCAGACCCAGTACTTC; CDR3: CSARELGLQTQYF
D: TRBD2; V: TRBV7-2; J: TRBJ2-1; size: many; DNA: TGTGCCAGCAGCTCTTATGGGGGGGGTGGCGGGAGTAGGGTATCTGGTGAGCAGTTCTTC; CDR3: CASSSYGGGGGSRVSGEQFF
D: -; V: TRBV25-1; J: TRBJ2-7; size: once; DNA: TGTGCCAGCAGTCAACTGGGAGGAGTCGAGCAGTACTTC; CDR3: CASSQLGGVEQYF
D: TRBD1; V: TRBV6-1; J: TRBJ2-3; size: -; DNA: TGTGCCAGCAGCCTCTTATTGGGGACAGGGACATACACAGATACGCAGTATTTT; CDR3: CASSLLLGTGTYTDTQYF
D: -; V: TRBV6-6; J: TRBJ2-3; size: -; DNA: TGTGCCAGCAGTTTACGTAGGCTAGCCACAGATACGCAGTATTTT; CDR3: CASSLRRLATDTQYF
D: -; V: TRBV20-1; J: TRBJ2-3; size: few; DNA: TGCAGTGCAGATTCAGCATTAGGGGGGAGCGGCTTCGGGACAGATACGCAGTATTTT; CDR3: CSADSALGGSGFGTDTQYF
D: TRBD1; V: TRBV14; J: TRBJ2-5; size: -; DNA: TGTGCCAGCAGCCCAGAACAGGGGGCTGAGACCCAGTACTTC; CDR3: CASSPEQGAETQYF
D: TRBD1; V: TRBV6-6; J: TRBJ2-2; size: -; DNA: TGTGCCAGCAGTCGGGACAGTTCGAACACCGGGGAGCTGTTTTTT; CDR3: CASSRDSSNTGELFF
D: -; V: TRBV10-3; J: TRBJ2-7; size: few; DNA: TGTGCCATCAGTGCCGAGTACGAGCAGTACTTC; CDR3: CAISAEYEQYF
D: -; V: TRBV29-1; J: TRBJ2-5; size: -; DNA: TGCGGCATTGAAGGGTTGGAAGAGACCCAGTACTTC; CDR3: CGIEGLEETQYF
D: TRBD1; V: TRBV13; J: TRBJ2-3; size: few; DNA: TGTGCCAGCAGCTCGGACAGGGGGAATACGCAGTATTTT; CDR3: CASSSDRGNTQYF
D: TRBD2; V: TRBV6-1; J: TRBJ2-5; size: -; DNA: TGTGCCAGCAGTGAAAGGCGGGAGTTTCAAGAGACCCAGTACTTC; CDR3: CASSERREFQETQYF
D: -; V: TRBV20-1; J: TRBJ2-3; size: few; DNA: TGCAGTGCTAGAGGCCCTTCGGTAGATACGCAGTATTTT; CDR3: CSARGPSVDTQYF
D: TRBD2; V: TRBV24-1; J: TRBJ2-1; size: -; DNA: TGTGCCACCAGTGATCCTTCCGGCGGGAGCTCCTACAATGAGCAGTTCTTC; CDR3: CATSDPSGGSSYNEQFF
D: TRBD2; V: TRBV12-3/TRBV12-4; J: TRBJ2-3; size: -; DNA: TGTGCCAGCAGTCTGACTAGCGTGAGATTACATACGCAGTATTTT; CDR3: CASSLTSVRLHTQYF
D: TRBD1; V: TRBV15; J: TRBJ2-7; size: -; DNA: TGTGCCACCAGCAGAGCAAAAGGACAGGGAACGATGGAGCAGTACTTC; CDR3: CATSRAKGQGTMEQYF
D: -; V: TRBV10-3; J: TRBJ1-3; size: -; DNA: TGTGCCATCAGGGATCCGTCGGACAGCCACTCTGGAAACACCATATATTTT; CDR3: CAIRDPSDSHSGNTIYF
D: -; V: TRBV12-3/TRBV12-4; J: TRBJ1-2; size: few; DNA: TGTGCCAGCAGTTTTCCTGATCGCGGAGATGGCTACACCTTC; CDR3: CASSFPDRGDGYTF
D: -; V: TRBV19; J: TRBJ1-5; size: few; DNA: TGTGCCAGTAGTATGTTGATACCCCGGTGGGCCTATAGCAATCAGCCCCAGCATTTT; CDR3: CASSMLIPRWAYSNQPQHF
D: TRBD2; V: TRBV7-3; J: TRBJ2-3; size: -; DNA: TGTGCCAGCAGCCGATCTAGCGGGAGTGGGTCAGATACGCAGTATTTT; CDR3: CASSRSSGSGSDTQYF
D: -; V: TRBV6-2/TRBV6-3; J: TRBJ2-3; size: -; DNA: TGTGCCAGCAGTCACCCCATCCGGGACTCCACAGATACGCAGTATTTT; CDR3: CASSHPIRDSTDTQYF